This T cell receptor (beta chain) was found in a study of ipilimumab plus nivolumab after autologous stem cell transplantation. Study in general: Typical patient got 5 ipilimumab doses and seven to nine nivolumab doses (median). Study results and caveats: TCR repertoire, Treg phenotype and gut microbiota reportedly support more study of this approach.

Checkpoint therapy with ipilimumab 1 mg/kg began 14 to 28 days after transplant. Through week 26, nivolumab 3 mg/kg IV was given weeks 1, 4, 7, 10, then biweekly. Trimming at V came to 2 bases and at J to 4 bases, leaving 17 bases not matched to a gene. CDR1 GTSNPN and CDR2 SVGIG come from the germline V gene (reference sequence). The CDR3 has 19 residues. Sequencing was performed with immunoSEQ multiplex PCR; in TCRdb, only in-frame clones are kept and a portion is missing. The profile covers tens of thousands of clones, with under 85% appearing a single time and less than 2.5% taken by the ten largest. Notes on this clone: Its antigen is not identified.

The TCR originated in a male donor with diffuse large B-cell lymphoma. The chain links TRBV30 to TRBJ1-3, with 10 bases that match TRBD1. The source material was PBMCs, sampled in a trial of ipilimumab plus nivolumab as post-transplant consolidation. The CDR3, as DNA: TGTGCCTGGAGTATCTCCCGACAGGGGGCCCTCTCGAAAGGAAACACCATATATTTT. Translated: CAWSISRQGALSKGNTIYF.